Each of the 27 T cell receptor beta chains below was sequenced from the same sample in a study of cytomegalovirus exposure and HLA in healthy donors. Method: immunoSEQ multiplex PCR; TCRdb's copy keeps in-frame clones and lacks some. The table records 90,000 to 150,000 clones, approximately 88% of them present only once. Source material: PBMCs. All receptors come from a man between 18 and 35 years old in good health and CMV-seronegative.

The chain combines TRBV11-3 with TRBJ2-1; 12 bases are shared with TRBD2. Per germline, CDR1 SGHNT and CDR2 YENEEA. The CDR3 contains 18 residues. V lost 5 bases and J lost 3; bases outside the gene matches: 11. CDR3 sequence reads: CASSARDGLAGNYNEQFF. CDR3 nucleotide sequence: TGTGCCAGCAGCGCAAGAGATGGACTAGCGGGAAACTACAATGAGCAGTTCTTC.

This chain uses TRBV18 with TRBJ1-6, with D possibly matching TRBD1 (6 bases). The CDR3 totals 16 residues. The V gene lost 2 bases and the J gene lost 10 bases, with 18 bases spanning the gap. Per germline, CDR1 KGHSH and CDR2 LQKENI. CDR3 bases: TGTGCCAGCTCACCATCCCGGGACAACCTAGTATCACCCCTCCACTTT. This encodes CASSPSRDNLVSPLHF.

The CDR3 loop is CASSPLSGGSGNTIYF. CDR3 nucleotides: TGTGCCAGCAGCCCTCTGTCAGGGGGCTCTGGAAACACCATATATTTT. This rearrangement joins TRBV5-8 to TRBJ1-3, with 7 positions matching TRBD1. In germline, CDR1 is SGHTS, CDR2 YDEGEE. Trimming cost V 4 bases and J 0 bases; bases outside gene matches: 7. The CDR3 has 16 amino acids. The full variable domain, rest sourced from reference TRBV5-8 and TRBJ1-3, is EAGVTQSPTHLIKTRGQQATLRCSPISGHTSVYWYQQALGLGLQFLLWYDEGEERNRGNFPPRFSGRQFPNYSSELNVNALELEDSALYLCASSPLSGGSGNTIYFGEGSWLTVV.

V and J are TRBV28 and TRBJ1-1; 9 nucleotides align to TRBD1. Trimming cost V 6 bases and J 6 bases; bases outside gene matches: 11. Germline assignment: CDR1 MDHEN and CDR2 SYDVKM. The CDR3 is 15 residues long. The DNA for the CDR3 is TGTGCCAGCAGCTCAGGGGGACAGGGAAGGTCTGAAGCTTTCTTT. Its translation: CASSSGGQGRSEAFF.

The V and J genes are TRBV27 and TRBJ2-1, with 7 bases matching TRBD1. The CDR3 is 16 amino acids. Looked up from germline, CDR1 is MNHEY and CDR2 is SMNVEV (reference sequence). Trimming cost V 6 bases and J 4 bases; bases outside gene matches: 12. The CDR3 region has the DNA TGTGCCAGCAGCCCCTACCGGGACAGACAGTACAATGAGCAGTTCTTC. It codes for CASSPYRDRQYNEQFF.

This chain's CDR3 is CASSRETPWTGGYEQYF. The CDR3 nucleotides read TGTGCCAGCAGCCGCGAGACCCCTTGGACAGGGGGCTACGAGCAGTACTTC. The chain links TRBV11-3 to TRBJ2-7; 10 bases are shared with TRBD1. Looked up from germline, CDR1 is SGHNT and CDR2 is YENEEA. The CDR3 sequence is 17 residues long. After removal of 5 bases from V and 3 bases from J, the junction contained 13 bases not matched to a gene.

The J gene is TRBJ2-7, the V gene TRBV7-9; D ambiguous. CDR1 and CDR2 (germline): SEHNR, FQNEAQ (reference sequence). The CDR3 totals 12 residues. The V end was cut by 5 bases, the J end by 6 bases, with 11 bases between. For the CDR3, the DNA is TGTGCCAGCAGCCCAGGTTCGAGCGAGCAGTACTTC. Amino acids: CASSPGSSEQYF.

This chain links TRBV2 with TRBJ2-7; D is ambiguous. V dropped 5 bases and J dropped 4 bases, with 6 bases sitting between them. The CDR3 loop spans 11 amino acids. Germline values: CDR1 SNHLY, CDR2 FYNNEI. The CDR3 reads CASSTLYEQYF. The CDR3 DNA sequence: TGTGCCAGCAGTACACTATACGAGCAGTACTTC.

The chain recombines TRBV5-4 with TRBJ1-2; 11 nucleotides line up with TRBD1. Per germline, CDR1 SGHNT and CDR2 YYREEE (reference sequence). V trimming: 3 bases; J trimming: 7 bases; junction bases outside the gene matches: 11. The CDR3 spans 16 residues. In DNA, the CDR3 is TGTGCCAGCAGCTCCCCAACTCGGACAGGGGGCAGTGGCTACACCTTC. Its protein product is CASSSPTRTGGSGYTF.

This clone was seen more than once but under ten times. The CDR3 sequence: CASSELRVGEQYF. The CDR3 coding sequence is TGTGCCAGCAGTGAACTGCGGGTAGGGGAGCAGTACTTC. The chain links TRBV6-1 to TRBJ2-7; D perhaps matches TRBD2 (5 bases). From germline, CDR1 is MNHNS and CDR2 SASEGT. V was cut by 2 bases and J by 7 bases, with 12 bases left in between. This CDR3 spans 13 amino acids.

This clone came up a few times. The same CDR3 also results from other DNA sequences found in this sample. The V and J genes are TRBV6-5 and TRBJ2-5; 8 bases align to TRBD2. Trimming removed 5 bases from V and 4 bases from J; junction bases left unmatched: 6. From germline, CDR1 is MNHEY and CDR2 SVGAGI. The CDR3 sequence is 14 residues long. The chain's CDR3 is CASSTTGGRETQYF. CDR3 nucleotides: TGTGCCAGCAGTACCACGGGGGGGAGAGAGACCCAGTACTTC.

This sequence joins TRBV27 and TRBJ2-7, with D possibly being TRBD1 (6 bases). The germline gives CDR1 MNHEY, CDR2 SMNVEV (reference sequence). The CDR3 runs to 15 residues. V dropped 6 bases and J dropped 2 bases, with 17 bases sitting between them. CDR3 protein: CASSSYREQPYEQYF. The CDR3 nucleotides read TGTGCCAGCAGCTCATACAGGGAACAGCCCTACGAGCAGTACTTC.

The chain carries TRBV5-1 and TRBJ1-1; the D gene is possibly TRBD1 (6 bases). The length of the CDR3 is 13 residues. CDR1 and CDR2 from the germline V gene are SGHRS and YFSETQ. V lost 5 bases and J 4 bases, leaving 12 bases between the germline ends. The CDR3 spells CASSGQGSTEAFF. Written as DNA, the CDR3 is TGCGCCAGCAGTGGGCAGGGGTCCACTGAAGCTTTCTTT.

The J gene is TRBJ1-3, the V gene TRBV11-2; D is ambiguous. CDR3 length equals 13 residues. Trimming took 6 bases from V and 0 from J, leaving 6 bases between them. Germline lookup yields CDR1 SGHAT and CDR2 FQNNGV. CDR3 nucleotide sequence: TGTGCCAGCAGTGGGAGCTCTGGAAACACCATATATTTT. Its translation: CASSGSSGNTIYF.

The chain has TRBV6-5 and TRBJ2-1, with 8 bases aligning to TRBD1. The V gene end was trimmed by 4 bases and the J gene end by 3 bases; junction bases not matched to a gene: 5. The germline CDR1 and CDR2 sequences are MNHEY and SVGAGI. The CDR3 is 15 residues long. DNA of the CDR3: TGTGCCAGCAGTTTGGACAGGGATCTCTACAATGAGCAGTTCTTC. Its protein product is CASSLDRDLYNEQFF.

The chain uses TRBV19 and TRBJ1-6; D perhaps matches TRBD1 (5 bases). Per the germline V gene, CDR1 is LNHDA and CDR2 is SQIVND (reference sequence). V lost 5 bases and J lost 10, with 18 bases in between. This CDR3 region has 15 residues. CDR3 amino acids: CASSPALRGGSPLHF. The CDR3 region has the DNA TGTGCCAGTAGTCCGGCGTTAAGGGGAGGCTCACCCCTCCACTTT.

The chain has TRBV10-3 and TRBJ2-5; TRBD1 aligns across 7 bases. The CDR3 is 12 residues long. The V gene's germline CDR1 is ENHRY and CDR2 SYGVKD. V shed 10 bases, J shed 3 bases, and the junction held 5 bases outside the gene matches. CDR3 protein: CATRDRKETQYF. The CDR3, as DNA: TGTGCCACCCGGGACAGAAAAGAGACCCAGTACTTC.

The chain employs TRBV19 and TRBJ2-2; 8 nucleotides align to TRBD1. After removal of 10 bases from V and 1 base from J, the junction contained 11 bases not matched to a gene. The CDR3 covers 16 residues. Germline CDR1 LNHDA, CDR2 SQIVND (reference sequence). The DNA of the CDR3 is TGTGCCACCAAACTCACCACAGGGGGGAACACCGGGGAGCTGTTTTTT. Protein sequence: CATKLTTGGNTGELFF.

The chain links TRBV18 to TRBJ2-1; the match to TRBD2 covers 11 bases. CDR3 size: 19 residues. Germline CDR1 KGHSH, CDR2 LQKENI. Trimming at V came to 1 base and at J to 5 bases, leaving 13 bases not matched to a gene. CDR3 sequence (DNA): TGTGCCAGCTCACCACTAGCGGGGGGGCCGGGGAGAATCAACAATGAGCAGTTCTTC. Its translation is CASSPLAGGPGRINNEQFF.

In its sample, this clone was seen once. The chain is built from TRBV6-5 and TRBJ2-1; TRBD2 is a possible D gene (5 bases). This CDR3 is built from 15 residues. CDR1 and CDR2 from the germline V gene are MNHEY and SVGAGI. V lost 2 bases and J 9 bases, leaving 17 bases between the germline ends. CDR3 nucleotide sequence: TGTGCCAGCAGTTACGATTACGGGAAAGCCGGTGAGCAGTTCTTC. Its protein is CASSYDYGKAGEQFF.

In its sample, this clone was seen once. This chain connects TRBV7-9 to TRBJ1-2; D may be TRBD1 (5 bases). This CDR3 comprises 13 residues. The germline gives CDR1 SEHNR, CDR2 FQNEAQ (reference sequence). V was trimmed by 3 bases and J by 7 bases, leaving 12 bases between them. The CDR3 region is CASSFPGLAGYTF. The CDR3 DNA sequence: TGTGCCAGCAGCTTTCCGGGACTAGCTGGCTACACCTTC.

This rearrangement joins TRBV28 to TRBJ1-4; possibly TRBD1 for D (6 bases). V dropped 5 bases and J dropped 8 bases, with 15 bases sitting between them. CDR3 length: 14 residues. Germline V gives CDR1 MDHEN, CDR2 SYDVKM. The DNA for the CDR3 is TGTGCCAGCAGTCCAACAGGGTTGGGCGAAAAACTGTTTTTT. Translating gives CASSPTGLGEKLFF.

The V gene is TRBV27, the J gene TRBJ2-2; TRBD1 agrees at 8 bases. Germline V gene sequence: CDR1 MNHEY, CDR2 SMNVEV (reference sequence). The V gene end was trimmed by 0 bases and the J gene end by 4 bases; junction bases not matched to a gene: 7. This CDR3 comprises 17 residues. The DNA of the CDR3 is TGTGCCAGCAGTTTATCCGCGGGACAGGTTTCCACCGGGGAGCTGTTTTTT. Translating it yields CASSLSAGQVSTGELFF.

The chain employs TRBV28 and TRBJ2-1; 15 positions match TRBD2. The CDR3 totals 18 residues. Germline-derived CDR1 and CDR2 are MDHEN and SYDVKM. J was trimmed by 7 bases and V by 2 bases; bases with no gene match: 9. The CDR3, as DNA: TGTGCCAGCAGTTTACCCCGGACTAGCGGGAGGGCCATTAATGAGCAGTTCTTC. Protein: CASSLPRTSGRAINEQFF. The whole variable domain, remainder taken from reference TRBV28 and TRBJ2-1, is DVKVTQSSRYLVKRTGEKVFLECVQDMDHENMFWYRQDPGLGLRLIYFSYDVKMKEKGDIPEGYSVSREKKERFSLILESASTNQTSMYLCASSLPRTSGRAINEQFFGPGTRLTVL.

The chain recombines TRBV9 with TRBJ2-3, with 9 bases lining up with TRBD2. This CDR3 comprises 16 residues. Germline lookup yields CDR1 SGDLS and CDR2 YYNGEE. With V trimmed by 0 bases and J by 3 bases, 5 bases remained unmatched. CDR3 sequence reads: CASSVDAGGPTDTQYF. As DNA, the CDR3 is TGTGCCAGCAGCGTAGATGCGGGGGGGCCAACAGATACGCAGTATTTT.

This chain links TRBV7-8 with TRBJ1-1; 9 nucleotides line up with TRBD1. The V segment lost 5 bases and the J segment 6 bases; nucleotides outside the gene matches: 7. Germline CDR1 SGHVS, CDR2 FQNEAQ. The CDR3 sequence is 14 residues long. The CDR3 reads CASSTTGGIAEAFF. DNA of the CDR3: TGTGCCAGCAGCACCACAGGGGGCATCGCTGAAGCTTTCTTT. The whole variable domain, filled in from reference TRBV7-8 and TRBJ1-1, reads GAGVSQSPRYKVAKRGQDVALRCDPISGHVSLFWYQQALGQGPEFLTYFQNEAQLDKSGLPSDRFFAERPEGSVSTLKIQRTQQEDSAVYLCASSTTGGIAEAFFGQGTRLTVV.

The CDR3 region has the DNA TGCGCCAGCAGTGACACTGGGGCCAACGTCCTGACTTTC. Protein product: CASSDTGANVLTF. The chain is built from TRBV10-1 and TRBJ2-6; no reliable D call. Trimming left V 3 bases short and J 2 bases short, with 2 bases between. Looked up from germline, CDR1 is WNHNN and CDR2 is SYGVQD (reference sequence). The CDR3 totals 13 residues.